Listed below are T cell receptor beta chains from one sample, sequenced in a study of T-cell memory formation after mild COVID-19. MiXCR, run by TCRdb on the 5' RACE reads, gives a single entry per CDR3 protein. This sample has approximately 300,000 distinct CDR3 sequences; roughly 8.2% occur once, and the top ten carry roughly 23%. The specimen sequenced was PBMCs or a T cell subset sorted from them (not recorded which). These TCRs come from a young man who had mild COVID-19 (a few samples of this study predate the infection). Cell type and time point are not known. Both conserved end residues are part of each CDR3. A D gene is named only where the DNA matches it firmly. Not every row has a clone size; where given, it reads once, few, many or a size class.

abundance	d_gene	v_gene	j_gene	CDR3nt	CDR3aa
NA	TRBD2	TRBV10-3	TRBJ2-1	TGTGCCACCGGGACTAGCGGGGGGGCCGCTGAGCAGTTCTTC	CATGTSGGAAEQFF
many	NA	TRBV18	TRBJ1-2	TGTGCCAGCTCAGGGGACGAAAAGGGATTGTATGGCTACACCTTC	CASSGDEKGLYGYTF
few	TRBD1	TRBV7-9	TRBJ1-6	TGTGCCAGCAGCATATCGGACAGGGTAGACCCGGGATCACCCCTCCACTTT	CASSISDRVDPGSPLHF
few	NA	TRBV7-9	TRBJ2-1	TGTGCCAGCAGCCCGCGGGCGGGGGCGAACAATGAGCAGTTCTTC	CASSPRAGANNEQFF
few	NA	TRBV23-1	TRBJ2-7	TGCGCCAGCAGTGCCCTCCCTGACGGCTACGAGCAGTACTTC	CASSALPDGYEQYF
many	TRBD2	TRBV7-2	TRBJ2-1	TGTGCCAGCAGCCCTGCCCGGACTAGTTTCTTCTTC	CASSPARTSFFF
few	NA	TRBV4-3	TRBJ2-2	TGCGCCAGCAGCCAAGATAGCCGGAGACAGAACACCGGGGAGCTGTTTTTT	CASSQDSRRQNTGELFF
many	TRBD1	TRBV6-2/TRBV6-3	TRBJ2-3	TGTGCCAGCAGCGGGGACAGAAAGGCCTCGGGCACAGATACGCAGTATTTT	CASSGDRKASGTDTQYF
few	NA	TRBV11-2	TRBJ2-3	TGTGCCAGCAGCCGACCCGGGACTTCGGGGGATACGCAGTATTTT	CASSRPGTSGDTQYF
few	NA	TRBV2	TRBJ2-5	TGTGCCAGCATCTTCGTGGAGACCCAGTACTTC	CASIFVETQYF
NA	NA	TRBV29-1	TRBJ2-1	TGCAGCGTTGAAGAGGGCTCGCGGCAGAGCTCCTACAATGAGCAGTTCTTC	CSVEEGSRQSSYNEQFF
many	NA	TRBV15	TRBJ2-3	TGTGCCACCCGTCTCGGGGCGGGGGATACGCAGTATTTT	CATRLGAGDTQYF
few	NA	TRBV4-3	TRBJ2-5	TGCGCCAGCAGCCAAGCGTTCGGGGCGGCTAGAAAGACCCAGTACTTC	CASSQAFGAARKTQYF
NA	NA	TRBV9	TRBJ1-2	TGTGCCAGCAGCGTAGGAAGCCCTGGGGGTGGCTACACCTTC	CASSVGSPGGGYTF
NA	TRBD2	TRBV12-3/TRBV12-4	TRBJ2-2	TGTGCCAGCGGACTAGCGGGGGACGGGGAGCTGTTTTTT	CASGLAGDGELFF
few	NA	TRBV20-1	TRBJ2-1	TGCAGTGCGAGAGGGGCTAGCGGACAGAGCTCCTACAATGAGCAGTTCTTC	CSARGASGQSSYNEQFF
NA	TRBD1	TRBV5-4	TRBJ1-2	TGTGCCAGCAGCCTGGACGGACAGGGGGCGCGTGGCTACACCTTC	CASSLDGQGARGYTF
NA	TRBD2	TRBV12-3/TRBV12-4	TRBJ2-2	TGTGCCAGCAGTTTAGGTTACCGGACTAGCTACACCGGGGAGCTGTTTTTT	CASSLGYRTSYTGELFF
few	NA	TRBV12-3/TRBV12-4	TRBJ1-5	TGTGCCAGCAAAAGGGGGGCTTCAGGGCAGCACCAGCCCCAGCATTTT	CASKRGASGQHQPQHF
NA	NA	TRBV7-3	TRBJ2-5	TGTGCCAGCAGCGCACATTCCGGGGCGGATAAGACCCAGTACTTC	CASSAHSGADKTQYF
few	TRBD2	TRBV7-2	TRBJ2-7	TGTGCCAGCAGCTTACCGCGGGGGGGCTCAATCTCCTACGAGCAGTACTTC	CASSLPRGGSISYEQYF
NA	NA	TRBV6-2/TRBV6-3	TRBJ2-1	TGTGCCAGCAGCCCACATACAGGAATGAGCTCCTACAATGAGCAGTTCTTC	CASSPHTGMSSYNEQFF
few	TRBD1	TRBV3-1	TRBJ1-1	TGTGCCAGCAGCCCCTGGACAGGACCGAACACTGAAGCTTTCTTT	CASSPWTGPNTEAFF
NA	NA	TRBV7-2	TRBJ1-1	TGTGCCAGCAGCTTAGCCAGGGTCGCTGAAGCTTTCTTT	CASSLARVAEAFF
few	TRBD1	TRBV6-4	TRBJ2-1	TGTGCCAGCAGTGAGACCCAGGGGGCGGATGAGCAGTTCTTC	CASSETQGADEQFF
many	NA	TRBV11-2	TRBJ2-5	TGTGCCAGCAGCTCTTGGGAGGACGGACAAGAGACCCAGTACTTC	CASSSWEDGQETQYF
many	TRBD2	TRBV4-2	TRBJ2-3	TGTGCCAGCAGCGGGACTAGCGCGGATACGCAGTATTTT	CASSGTSADTQYF
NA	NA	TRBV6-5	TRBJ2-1	TGTGCCAGCAGTTATCGGGGCCCCCGTACGTTCTCGTCTAGTAATGAGCAGTTCTTC	CASSYRGPRTFSSSNEQFF
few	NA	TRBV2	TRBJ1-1	TGTGCCAGACCGACAACAGGGAAGAGGGAGACTGAAGCTTTCTTT	CARPTTGKRETEAFF
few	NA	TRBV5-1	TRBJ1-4	TGCGCCAGCAGCTTCCGACCAACTAATGAAAAACTGTTTTTT	CASSFRPTNEKLFF
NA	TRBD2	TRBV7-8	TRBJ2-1	TGTGCCAGCAGAGGAACTAGCGGTAGCTCCTACAATGAGCAGTTCTTC	CASRGTSGSSYNEQFF
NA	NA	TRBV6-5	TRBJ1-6	TGTGCCAGCCGAAGGGGGGGGCTAGATAATTCACCCCTCCACTTT	CASRRGGLDNSPLHF
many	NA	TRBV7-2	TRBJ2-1	TGTGCCAGCAGTCCGGACCGGGCGGTGATCAATGAGCAGTTCTTC	CASSPDRAVINEQFF
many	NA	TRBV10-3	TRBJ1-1	TGTGCCATCAGTGAGGTTCCGGGGGCGAGAAACACTGAAGCTTTCTTT	CAISEVPGARNTEAFF
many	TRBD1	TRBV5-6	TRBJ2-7	TGTGCCAGCAGCTCTGGACAGGGGGGCTCCTACGAGCAGTACTTC	CASSSGQGGSYEQYF
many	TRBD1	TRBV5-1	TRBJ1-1	TGCGCCAGCAGCTTGGAGCGCCAGGGGGGAACTGAAGCTTTCTTT	CASSLERQGGTEAFF
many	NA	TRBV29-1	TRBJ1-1	TGCAGCGTTATCCGGCAGACCACTGAAGCTTTCTTT	CSVIRQTTEAFF
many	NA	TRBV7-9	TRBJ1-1	TGTGCCAGCAGCTTAGTCGCGAACACTGAAGCTTTCTTT	CASSLVANTEAFF
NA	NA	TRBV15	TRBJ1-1	TGTGCCACCAGCAGGTGGACAGATGGCACTGAAGCTTTCTTT	CATSRWTDGTEAFF
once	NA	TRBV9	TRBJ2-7	TGTGCCAGCAGCGTAGATGGGGGCGGCTACGAGCAGTACTTC	CASSVDGGGYEQYF
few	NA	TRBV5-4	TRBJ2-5	TGTGCCAGCAGCTTGGACTTAGGGCAAGAGACCCAGTACTTC	CASSLDLGQETQYF